This T cell receptor (beta chain) was profiled in a study of control samples from healthy donors and cancer patients. CDR3 length: 16 residues. Trimming removed 0 bases from V and 1 base from J; junction bases left unmatched: 1. In germline, CDR1 is MNHEY, CDR2 SVGAGI. Sequencing was performed with immunoSEQ multiplex PCR; in TCRdb, only in-frame clones are kept and a portion is missing. The sample contains tens of thousands of clones, 84% of which appear only once. The material sequenced was blood. The rearrangement links TRBV6-5 to TRBJ2-5, with 11 bases fitting TRBD2. The source of this sequence is a man in his forties or fifties in good health. CDR3 in DNA: TGTGCCAGCAGTTACTCGACTAGCGGGGCCCAAGAGACCCAGTACTTC. It yields the protein CASSYSTSGAQETQYF.